This entry lists 9 T cell receptor beta chains sequenced from one sample in a study of cytomegalovirus exposure and HLA in healthy donors. The study ran its PCR with 60 Vbeta and 13 Jbeta primers. TCRdb's table, derived via immunoSEQ multiplex PCR, lists solely in-frame clones and lacks some. The sample includes roughly 88,000 clones. Sequencing input: PBMCs. The receptors were sampled from a man aged 50-60 years in good health and CMV-seropositive.

The rearrangement links TRBV13 to TRBJ2-3, with 9 positions matching TRBD2. The CDR3 extends over 17 amino acids. The germline V gene encodes CDR1 PRHDT and CDR2 FYEKMQ (reference sequence). V gave up 3 bases and J gave up 0 bases; unmatched junction bases: 7. The CDR3 protein is CASSLRRLAGSTDTQYF. DNA of the CDR3: TGTGCCAGCAGCTTGAGACGCCTAGCGGGAAGCACAGATACGCAGTATTTT.

The V and J genes are TRBV6-5 and TRBJ2-7, with 7 bases lining up with TRBD1. Germline-derived CDR1 and CDR2 are MNHEY and SVGAGI. The CDR3 loop spans 14 amino acids. The V segment lost 7 bases and the J segment 2 bases; nucleotides outside the gene matches: 8. CDR3 region: CASKVDRPAYEQYF. In DNA, the CDR3 is TGTGCCAGCAAGGTGGACAGGCCCGCCTACGAGCAGTACTTC.

This chain joins TRBV27 and TRBJ2-1; D perhaps matches TRBD2 (6 bases). Trimming took off 5 bases at V and 8 bases at J, with 22 bases between the two ends. CDR3 size: 16 residues. The germline V gene has CDR1 MNHEY and CDR2 SMNVEV (reference sequence). CDR3 sequence: CASSPFSGEVRDEQFF. The CDR3 region has the DNA TGTGCCAGCAGTCCCTTTTCGGGAGAGGTTCGGGATGAGCAGTTCTTC.

V is TRBV4-3 and J is TRBJ2-2; D might be TRBD2 (6 bases). The V gene lost 1 base and the J gene lost 1 base, with 10 bases spanning the gap. This CDR3 has 16 residues. Looked up from germline, CDR1 is LGHNA and CDR2 is YSLEER. The CDR3 loop reads CASSQGGGGNTGELFF. The CDR3 DNA is TGCGCCAGCAGCCAAGGGGGAGGCGGGAACACCGGGGAGCTGTTTTTT.

V is TRBV30 and J is TRBJ1-5; maybe TRBD1 (6 bases). Trimming cost V 3 bases and J 7 bases, with 13 bases left between them. This CDR3 is 13 amino acids long. In germline, CDR1 is GTSNPN, CDR2 SVGIG (reference sequence). CDR3 sequence (DNA): TGTGCCTGGAGCCCAGGGGAGGGCCAGCCCCAGCATTTT. It codes for CAWSPGEGQPQHF. The full variable domain, with the rest looked up from reference TRBV30 and TRBJ1-5, is SQTIHQWPATLVQPVGSPLSLECTVEGTSNPNLYWYRQAAGRGLQLLFYSVGIGQISSEVPQNLSASRPQDRQFILSSKKLLLSDSGFYLCAWSPGEGQPQHFGDGTRLSIL.

The rearrangement uses TRBV6-1 and TRBJ1-2; D unresolved. Looked up from germline, CDR1 is MNHNS and CDR2 is SASEGT. The V gene lost 3 bases and the J gene lost 5 bases, with 7 bases spanning the gap. The CDR3 loop spans 12 amino acids. CDR3 protein: CASSEQRYGYTF. The DNA of the CDR3 is TGTGCCAGCAGTGAGCAGCGGTATGGCTACACCTTC.

The gene calls are TRBV5-6 and TRBJ2-1; D is unresolved. The CDR3 has 12 residues. Per germline, CDR1 SGHDT and CDR2 YYEEEE. V lost 4 bases, J lost 7 bases, and 9 bases lay in between. CDR3 loop: CASSLSRNEQFF. The DNA for the CDR3 is TGTGCCAGCAGCCTGTCCAGGAATGAGCAGTTCTTC.

CDR3 region: CASSQGLGLDEQYF. As DNA, the CDR3 is TGTGCCAGCAGCCAGGGACTAGGGTTGGACGAGCAGTACTTC. The chain employs TRBV4-2 and TRBJ2-7; TRBD2 agrees at 8 bases. CDR1 LGHNA and CDR2 YNFKEQ come from the germline V gene. Trimming took 3 bases from V and 5 from J; bases not matched to a gene: 6. This CDR3 spans 14 amino acids.

The CDR3 DNA reads TGTGCCAGCAGCATCCCGGGACACCGTCCTCAAGGGAACACCGGGGAGCTGTTTTTT. This encodes CASSIPGHRPQGNTGELFF. The gene calls are TRBV21-1 and TRBJ2-2; TRBD1 was called by the table and not checked on the DNA. TRBV21-1 is a pseudogene. The CDR3 is made up of 19 amino acids.